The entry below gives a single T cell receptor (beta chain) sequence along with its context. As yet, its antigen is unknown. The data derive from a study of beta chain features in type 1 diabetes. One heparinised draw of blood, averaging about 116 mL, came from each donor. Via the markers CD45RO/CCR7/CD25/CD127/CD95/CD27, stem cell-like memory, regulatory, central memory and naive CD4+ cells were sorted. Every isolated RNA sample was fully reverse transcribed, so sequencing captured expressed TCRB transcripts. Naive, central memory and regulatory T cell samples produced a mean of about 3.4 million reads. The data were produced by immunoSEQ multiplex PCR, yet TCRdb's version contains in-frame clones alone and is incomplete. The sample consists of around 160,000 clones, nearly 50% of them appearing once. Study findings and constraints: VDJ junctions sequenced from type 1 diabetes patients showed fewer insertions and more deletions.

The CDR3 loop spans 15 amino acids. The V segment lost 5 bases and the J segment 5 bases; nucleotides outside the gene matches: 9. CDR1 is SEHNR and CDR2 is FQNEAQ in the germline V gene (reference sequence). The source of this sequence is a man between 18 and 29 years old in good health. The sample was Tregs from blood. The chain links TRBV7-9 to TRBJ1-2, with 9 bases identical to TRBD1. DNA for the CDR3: TGTGCCAGCAGCCGCAGTCGCGGGACAGGGTATGGCTACACCTTC. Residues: CASSRSRGTGYGYTF.